This T cell receptor beta chain is from a study of beta chain features in type 1 diabetes. As to this clone: Its antigen is unidentified.

What was sequenced were expressed TCRB transcripts, since all of the isolated RNA had been reverse transcribed. TCRdb's table, derived via immunoSEQ multiplex PCR, lists solely in-frame clones and lacks some. Here the sample spans about 620,000 clones, about a sixth being singletons. The authors obtained over 98% purity in all sorted populations. V lost 1 base to trimming and J lost 3 bases, with 9 bases between them. CDR1 and CDR2 (germline): MGHDK, SYGVNS. The CDR3 sequence is 14 residues long. Study results and limitations: The naive, central memory and Treg TCRB repertoires looked more alike in patients than they did in healthy donors. A definitive answer on HLA type influencing TCRB rearrangement was not reached here.

The chain links TRBV25-1 to TRBJ1-1, with D unresolved. The clonotype originates from a man between 18 and 29 years old in good health. What was sequenced was naive CD4+ T cells from blood. CDR3 in amino acids: CASSESGSYTEAFF. The CDR3 DNA follows: TGTGCCAGCAGTGAATCGGGGAGTTACACTGAAGCTTTCTTT.